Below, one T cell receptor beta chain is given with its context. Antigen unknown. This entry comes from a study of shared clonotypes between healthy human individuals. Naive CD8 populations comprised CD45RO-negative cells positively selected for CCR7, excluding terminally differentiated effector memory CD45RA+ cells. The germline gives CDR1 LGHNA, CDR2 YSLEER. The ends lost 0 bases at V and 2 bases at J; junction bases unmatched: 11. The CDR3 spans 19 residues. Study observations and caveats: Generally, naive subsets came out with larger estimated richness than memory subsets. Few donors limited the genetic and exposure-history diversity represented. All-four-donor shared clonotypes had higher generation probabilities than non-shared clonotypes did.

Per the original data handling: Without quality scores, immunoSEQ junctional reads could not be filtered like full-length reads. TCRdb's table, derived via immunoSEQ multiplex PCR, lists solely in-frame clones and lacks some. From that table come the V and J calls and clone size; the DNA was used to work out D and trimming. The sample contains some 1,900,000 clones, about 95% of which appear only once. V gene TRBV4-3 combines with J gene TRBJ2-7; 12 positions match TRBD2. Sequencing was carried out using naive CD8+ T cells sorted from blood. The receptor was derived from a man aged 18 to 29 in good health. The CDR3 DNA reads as TGCGCCAGCAGCCAAGAATACGGCCAGGGACTAGCGGGCGCCTACGAGCAGTACTTC. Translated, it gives CASSQEYGQGLAGAYEQYF.